A single sample gave rise to the 13 T cell receptor beta chains below, sequenced in a study of T cell responses to AZD1222 COVID-19 vaccine. The protocol was immunoSEQ multiplex PCR, while the TCRdb copy is restricted to in-frame clones and leaves out a portion. This table has about 110,000 clones, about nine tenths appearing once. Source: peripheral blood, taken on day 0 of AZD1222 vaccination. Receptors originate from an adult in good health.

The chain has TRBV12-3 or TRBV12-4 and TRBJ2-1; D gene unclear. The V gene lost 6 bases and the J gene lost 6 bases, with 6 bases spanning the gap. The CDR3 is 11 residues long. The CDR3 protein is CASSGLNEQFF. The CDR3 region has the DNA TGTGCCAGCAGCGGCCTCAATGAGCAGTTCTTC.

This chain connects TRBV18 to TRBJ1-2; 10 bases map to TRBD1. From germline, CDR1 is KGHSH and CDR2 LQKENI. V was clipped by 8 bases and J by 7 bases; unmatched bases: 10. The CDR3 is made up of 14 amino acids. This chain's CDR3 is CASPSGQGFGGYTF. For the CDR3, the DNA is TGTGCCAGCCCATCGGGACAGGGGTTTGGTGGCTACACCTTC.

CDR3 in amino acids: CASSLGVHQPQHF. As DNA, the CDR3 is TGTGCCAGTAGCCTAGGGGTACATCAGCCCCAGCATTTT. The chain employs TRBV19 and TRBJ1-5, with a tentative D call TRBD1 (5 bases). The CDR3 extends over 13 amino acids. V gave up 6 bases and J gave up 5 bases, with 11 bases separating them. Germline V lookup: CDR1 LNHDA, CDR2 SQIVND (reference sequence).

This clone was observed once. The V gene is TRBV6-5, the J gene TRBJ1-5; no firm D call. Germline CDR1 reads MNHEY; CDR2 reads SVGAGI. CDR3 length: 14 amino acids. V gave up 6 bases and J gave up 0 bases, with 9 bases separating them. The CDR3 reads CASSPVNSNQPQHF. The CDR3 DNA is TGTGCCAGCAGCCCCGTTAATAGCAATCAGCCCCAGCATTTT.

The chain couples TRBV3-1 (or the pseudogene TRBV3-2) to TRBJ2-5; no clear D. Germline loops: CDR1 LGHDT, CDR2 YNNKEL (reference sequence). CDR3 length: 14 residues. The ends were cut back, 1 base at V and 1 base at J, with 7 bases in the middle. CDR3 region: CASSQAQSQETQYF. For the CDR3, the DNA is TGTGCCAGCAGCCAAGCACAGTCCCAAGAGACCCAGTACTTC.

The V gene is TRBV3-1 (or the pseudogene TRBV3-2), the J gene TRBJ1-6, with D perhaps matching TRBD1 (6 bases). V dropped 6 bases and J dropped 5 bases, with 11 bases sitting between them. CDR3 length: 14 residues. CDR1 and CDR2 from the germline V gene are LGHDT and YNNKEL (reference sequence). Written as DNA, the CDR3 is TGTGCCAGCAGTCCGAGGGGGAATAATTCACCCCTCCACTTT. This gives the protein CASSPRGNNSPLHF.

The gene calls are TRBV2 and TRBJ2-2, with TRBD2 matching over 14 bases. CDR1 is SNHLY and CDR2 is FYNNEI in the germline V gene. The CDR3 totals 16 residues. The J segment lost 7 bases and the V segment lost 5 bases, leaving 6 bases of the junction unmatched. The CDR3 region has the DNA TGTGCCAGCAGTCGGACGGGACTAGCGGGGGTCGGGGAGCTGTTTTTT. It codes for CASSRTGLAGVGELFF.

V is TRBV9 and J is TRBJ2-1; D is uncertain. Germline values: CDR1 SGDLS, CDR2 YYNGEE. Trimming pared 3 bases from V and 0 bases from J, leaving 10 bases between. The CDR3 has 15 residues. This CDR3 reads CASSATTNSYNEQFF. The CDR3 nucleotides read TGTGCCAGCAGCGCCACTACTAACTCCTACAATGAGCAGTTCTTC.

The chain joins TRBV2 to TRBJ2-3; D may correspond to TRBD1 or TRBD2 (6 bases each). This CDR3 has 14 amino acids. Germline CDR1 is SNHLY and CDR2 is FYNNEI. Trimming removed 6 bases from V and 0 bases from J, with 10 bases in between. The CDR3 sequence is CASRSGASTDTQYF. CDR3 DNA: TGTGCCAGCAGATCGGGGGCCAGCACAGATACGCAGTATTTT.

The chain uses TRBV6-5 and TRBJ2-3, with TRBD2 matching over 7 bases. The CDR3 has 14 amino acids. Germline V CDR1 and CDR2: MNHEY, SVGAGI. With 6 bases clipped from V and 1 base from J, the junction kept 4 bases outside the gene matches. In DNA form, the CDR3 reads TGTGCCAGCAGACAACTAGCGCGCACAGATACGCAGTATTTT. This encodes CASRQLARTDTQYF.

This clone was seen a single time. The rearrangement joins TRBV14 to TRBJ2-7; D is perhaps TRBD1 (5 bases). In germline, CDR1 is SGHDN, CDR2 FVKESK. This CDR3 is 14 amino acids long. Trimming shortened V by 3 bases and J by 6 bases, and 15 bases separated the two germline ends. The chain's CDR3 is CASSHRAGYGEQYF. CDR3 sequence (DNA): TGTGCCAGCAGCCACAGGGCCGGGTACGGCGAGCAGTACTTC.

J is TRBJ2-3 and V is TRBV7-2; D is undetermined. The CDR3 loop spans 13 amino acids. V lost 1 base to trimming and J lost 2 bases, with 4 bases between them. Germline V gene lookup returns CDR1 SGHTA and CDR2 FQGNSA. CDR3 bases: TGTGCCAGCAGCTTAGTATACACAGATACGCAGTATTTT. This sequence encodes CASSLVYTDTQYF.

CDR3 amino acids: CAWSRLQGAFF. CDR3 DNA sequence: TGTGCCTGGAGTAGACTACAAGGTGCTTTCTTT. The rearrangement links TRBV30 to TRBJ1-1; D not certain. Trimming stripped 2 bases from V and 11 bases from J, with 12 bases between. This CDR3 region has 11 residues. CDR1 is GTSNPN, CDR2 SVGIG, per germline (reference sequence).